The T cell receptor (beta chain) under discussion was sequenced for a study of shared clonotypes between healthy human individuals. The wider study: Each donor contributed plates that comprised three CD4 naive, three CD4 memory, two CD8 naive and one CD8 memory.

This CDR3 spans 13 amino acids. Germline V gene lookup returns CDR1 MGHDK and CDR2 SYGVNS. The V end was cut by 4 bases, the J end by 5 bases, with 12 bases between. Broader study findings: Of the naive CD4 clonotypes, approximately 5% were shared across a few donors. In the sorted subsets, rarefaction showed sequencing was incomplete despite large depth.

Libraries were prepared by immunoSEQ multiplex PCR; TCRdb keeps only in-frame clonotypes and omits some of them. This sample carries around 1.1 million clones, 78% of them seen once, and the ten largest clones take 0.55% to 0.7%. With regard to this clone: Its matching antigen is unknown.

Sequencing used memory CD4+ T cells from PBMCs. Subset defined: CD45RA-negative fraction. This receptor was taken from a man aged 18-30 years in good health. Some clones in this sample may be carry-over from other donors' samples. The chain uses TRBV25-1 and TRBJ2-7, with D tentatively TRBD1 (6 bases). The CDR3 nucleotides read TGTGCCAGCAGTGCTCTTGGGGGCGACGAGCAGTACTTC. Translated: CASSALGGDEQYF.